The T cell receptor beta chain under discussion was sequenced for a study of blood T cells in healthy people across ages. For the second PCR, which ran for roughly 6 to 12 cycles, a sample-barcoded 5' primer and a J-beta primer mix were used. TCRdb re-derived calls from the 5' RACE reads in MiXCR, one entry per CDR3 protein. The profile shows approximately 800,000 distinct CDR3 sequences, under 40% of them singletons. This clonotype was picked up a small number of times. A read error is possible here, since a much larger clone lies one base away. Unmatched junction bases numbered 15, after V lost 6 bases and J lost 7 bases. The CDR3 consists of 15 residues.

V usage is TRBV12-3 or TRBV12-4 and J usage is TRBJ2-7, with TRBD1 identical over 7 bases. The sample taken for sequencing was blood. This clonotype originated in a young man in good health. CDR3 bases: TGTGCCAGCAGCTCGGGACAGTCACCCTACAATGAGCAGTACTTC. Translated: CASSSGQSPYNEQYF.